A selection of T cell receptor beta chains follows, all from one sample in a study of T-cell reconstitution after alpha-beta-depleted transplantation in children. MiXCR, run by TCRdb on the PCR reads, gives a single entry per CDR3 protein. The sample holds about 980,000 distinct CDR3 sequences, roughly 29% seen once. This specimen consisted of PBMCs, mostly from graft donor cells, obtained 360 days after TCRalphabeta/CD19-depleted stem cell transplant. These receptors were collected from a boy younger than two who had a stem cell transplant for SCID, so the T cells may come from the graft donor. CDR3s include the opening cysteine and the closing phenylalanine or tryptophan. Fields, in order: V gene, clone size, D gene, J gene, CDR3 DNA, CDR3 protein. A D gene is named only where the DNA matches it firmly. Clone size appears in some rows only: once, few, many, or a class for an expanded clone.

>TRBV5-5|few|.|TRBJ2-7
TGTGCCAGCAGCTTGGATCCGACAGGGAGGTACGAGCAGTACTTC
CASSLDPTGRYEQYF
>TRBV6-2/TRBV6-3|.|.|TRBJ2-1
TGTGCCAGCAGTCCCGGGAGCGGGCGTCTACAAGCTGAGCAGTTCTTC
CASSPGSGRLQAEQFF
>TRBV20-1|.|.|TRBJ2-1
TGCAGTGCTCTAACAAGGCGAGGATACAATGAGCAGTTCTTC
CSALTRRGYNEQFF
>TRBV7-9|few|TRBD1|TRBJ1-2
TGTGCCAGCAGCTTCCGGACAGGGTCGGGCTATGGCTACACCTTC
CASSFRTGSGYGYTF
>TRBV20-1|few|TRBD1|TRBJ1-1
TGCAGTGCTAGAGTTCCGACAGGGATGAACACTGAAGCTTTCTTT
CSARVPTGMNTEAFF
>TRBV5-1|.|TRBD1|TRBJ2-4
TGCGCCAGCAGCTTGGAAGGACAGGGGTGGAACATTCAGTACTTC
CASSLEGQGWNIQYF
>TRBV4-2|few|.|TRBJ2-1
TGTGCCAGCAGCCAAGTCCAGCTATTAAACAATGAGCAGTTCTTC
CASSQVQLLNNEQFF
>TRBV5-1|.|TRBD2|TRBJ2-1
TGCGCCAGCAGCTCCCGACTTTCCCCAGCGGGGGGGGGATACAATGAGCAGTTCTTC
CASSSRLSPAGGGYNEQFF
>TRBV7-2|few|.|TRBJ1-1
TGTGCCAGCAGCCTTTGGGGGCCGGGAGCGAACACTGAAGCTTTCTTT
CASSLWGPGANTEAFF
>TRBV15|.|.|TRBJ2-4
TGTGCCACCAGCAGAGATGGGGGAACAGGGAGCAAAAACATTCAGTACTTC
CATSRDGGTGSKNIQYF
>TRBV9|few|TRBD1|TRBJ2-2
TGTGCCAGCAGCCCGGGACAGGGGTGGTACGGGGAGCTGTTTTTT
CASSPGQGWYGELFF
>TRBV12-3/TRBV12-4|once|.|TRBJ2-3
TGTGCCAGCAGTCTTTCGTTGGCGGGGCGAGCAGATACGCAGTATTTT
CASSLSLAGRADTQYF
>TRBV5-5|.|TRBD1|TRBJ2-5
TGTGCCAGCAGCCATCGACAGGGGGCGAGAGAGACCCAGTACTTC
CASSHRQGARETQYF
>TRBV19|.|TRBD1|TRBJ1-2
TGTGCCAGTAGTATAGACAGCGCGACAGGGAACTATGGCTACACCTTC
CASSIDSATGNYGYTF
>TRBV11-2|.|.|TRBJ1-5
TGTGCCAGCAGCTTAGTTCCCAATAGCAATCAGCCCCAGCATTTT
CASSLVPNSNQPQHF
>TRBV19|.|TRBD1|TRBJ2-3
TGTGCCAGTATCGACAGGGGAAGGGGCACGCAGTATTTT
CASIDRGRGTQYF
>TRBV10-3|few|.|TRBJ2-5
TGTGCCACCTTGGAGACGATGAGGGGAATCCAAGAGACCCAGTACTTC
CATLETMRGIQETQYF
>TRBV12-3/TRBV12-4|.|.|TRBJ2-2
TGTGCCAGCAGCCGAGACAGACTCACCGGGGAGCTGTTTTTT
CASSRDRLTGELFF
>TRBV7-6|few|.|TRBJ1-5
TGTGCCAGCAGCTTAGCAGACTCGAGTTATAGCAATCAGCCCCAGCATTTT
CASSLADSSYSNQPQHF
>TRBV12-3/TRBV12-4|few|.|TRBJ2-7
TGTGCCAGCGGTCTGTCCTACGGGGTAAACTACGAGCAGTACTTC
CASGLSYGVNYEQYF
>TRBV6-1|.|TRBD1|TRBJ1-5
TGTGCCAGCTTATGGGCCCGGGACAGCCTCAATCAGCCCCAGCATTTT
CASLWARDSLNQPQHF
>TRBV28|.|TRBD2|TRBJ2-7
TGTGCCAGCAGTTCCCCGCGGGGGGCCTCCTACGAGCAGTACTTC
CASSSPRGASYEQYF
>TRBV6-5|.|.|TRBJ2-2
TGTGCCAGCAGTTCAGTTCTACAGGGTGCCGGGGAGCTGTTTTTT
CASSSVLQGAGELFF
>TRBV4-1|.|.|TRBJ1-1
TGCGCCAGCAGCTTTGGCAGCGGGGGCACTGAAGCTTTCTTT
CASSFGSGGTEAFF
>TRBV4-1|.|.|TRBJ1-5
TGCGCCAGCAGCCAAGGACAGGAGATTCAGCCCCAGCATTTT
CASSQGQEIQPQHF
>TRBV5-1|once|.|TRBJ2-4
TGCGCCAGCAGCTTGACGGGGAAAGGCAAAAACATTCAGTACTTC
CASSLTGKGKNIQYF
>TRBV12-3/TRBV12-4|.|TRBD1|TRBJ2-7
TGTGCCAGCAGCGTGCGACAGGGTTTGGGAAAGCAGTACTTC
CASSVRQGLGKQYF
>TRBV7-9|few|.|TRBJ1-1
TGTGCCAGCAGCCTAGGACTGGCGAACACTGAAGCTTTCTTT
CASSLGLANTEAFF
>TRBV12-3/TRBV12-4|.|TRBD1|TRBJ2-7
TGTGCCAGCAGCCACGGGGACAGCCGCTCCTACGAGCAGTACTTC
CASSHGDSRSYEQYF
>TRBV20-1|few|.|TRBJ2-4
TGCAGTGCTTACCCGACATCCTTCACCAAAAACATTCAGTACTTC
CSAYPTSFTKNIQYF
>TRBV20-1|few|.|TRBJ2-5
TGCAGAGACGGAAGGGGTGACGAGACCCAGTACTTC
CRDGRGDETQYF
>TRBV12-3/TRBV12-4|.|.|TRBJ1-1
TGTGCCAGCACTCCTGAGGGTAGCACTGAAGCTTTCTTT
CASTPEGSTEAFF
>TRBV5-6|few|.|TRBJ1-2
TGTGCCAGCAGCTTCACCAGGACGAACTATGGCTACACCTTC
CASSFTRTNYGYTF
>TRBV6-5|few|TRBD1|TRBJ2-1
TGTGCCAGCAGTTACTCTTACGCAGGGGGCCACAATGAGCAGTTCTTC
CASSYSYAGGHNEQFF
>TRBV7-9|few|TRBD1|TRBJ2-7
TGTGCCAGCAGCCATCCGGGACAGGGACACTACGAGCAGTACTTC
CASSHPGQGHYEQYF
>TRBV29-1|few|.|TRBJ1-1
TGCAGCGTTGTCCGGGGCCGGGGATATGGCACTGAAGCTTTCTTT
CSVVRGRGYGTEAFF
>TRBV29-1|.|.|TRBJ1-1
TGCAGCGTCGGGGCCGGTTTTACCGGGACTGAAGCTTTCTTT
CSVGAGFTGTEAFF
>TRBV24-1|few|TRBD1|TRBJ2-2
TGTGCCACCAGTGTTGACAGGGGTTTGGACACCGGGGAGCTGTTTTTT
CATSVDRGLDTGELFF
>TRBV12-3/TRBV12-4|.|TRBD1|TRBJ2-3
TGTGCCAGCAGTTCCAGGGGGCGGGACACAGATACGCAGTATTTT
CASSSRGRDTDTQYF
>TRBV10-3|.|.|TRBJ2-3
TGTGCCATCGGAGAAAAAGGGGGGGCAGATACGCAGTATTTT
CAIGEKGGADTQYF
>TRBV5-1|few|.|TRBJ2-5
TGCGCCAGCAGCTTGGAAGTAGGACTAGAGACCCAGTACTTC
CASSLEVGLETQYF
>TRBV6-1|.|.|TRBJ1-1
TGTGCCAGCAGTAAACTTACGACAGGAATGAACACTGAAGCTTTCTTT
CASSKLTTGMNTEAFF
>TRBV4-1|few|TRBD2|TRBJ2-1
TGCGCCAGCACTCAACAGGGGGGACTAGCGGGGGAGGGCAATGAGCAGTTCTTC
CASTQQGGLAGEGNEQFF
>TRBV4-2|.|TRBD1|TRBJ2-1
TGTGCCAGCAGCCTAGACAGGGGCACTGAGCAGTTCTTC
CASSLDRGTEQFF
>TRBV30|few|.|TRBJ2-7
TGTGCCTGGACCCCAGCTACTAGAATGCTGTACTTC
CAWTPATRMLYF
>TRBV15|.|.|TRBJ2-3
TGTGCCACCAGCAGACCAGACATCGATACGCAGTATTTT
CATSRPDIDTQYF
>TRBV27|few|.|TRBJ2-3
TGTGCCAGCAGCCAACTATACCGGGGCCCCGCCAGCACAGATACGCAGTATTTT
CASSQLYRGPASTDTQYF
>TRBV29-1|few|.|TRBJ2-3
TGCAGCGTAATCCACCCAGATACGCAGTATTTT
CSVIHPDTQYF
>TRBV7-9|few|.|TRBJ2-3
TGTGCCAGCAGCTTAGTTGCCAGCCGCACAGATACGCAGTATTTT
CASSLVASRTDTQYF
>TRBV29-1|few|TRBD2|TRBJ2-1
TGCAGCGTTGAAGGTAGACTAGCGGGGGGGGACTCCTACAATGAGCAGTTCTTC
CSVEGRLAGGDSYNEQFF
>TRBV5-1|.|.|TRBJ2-7
TGCGCCAGCAGCTTGGAGGTTAGGGGGGGCAATGGCAACGAGCAGTACTTC
CASSLEVRGGNGNEQYF
>TRBV6-5|few|.|TRBJ1-1
TGTGCCAGCAGTTACGGGGGGATGAACACTGAAGCTTTCTTT
CASSYGGMNTEAFF